This T cell receptor beta chain is drawn from a study of Ad26.COV2.S vaccination and SARS-CoV-2 variants. Looking at the study overall: The authors gave Ad26.COV2.S intramuscularly, either once or twice 56 days apart.

With regard to this clone: Its antigen is unidentified.

The CDR3 runs to 13 residues. In germline, CDR1 is KGHSH, CDR2 LQKENI. The V end lost 2 bases, the J end lost 8 bases, and 10 bases lay between the germline ends. Study conclusions and caveats: Reportedly, after vaccination the spike-specific CD8+ and CD4+ T cell responses displayed substantial breadth.

The treatment is: approximately 18 received Ad26.COV2.S at low or high dose, single or two shots; 5 received placebo; per-sample allocation not given. After the first vaccine or placebo injection, samples were drawn on day 63. Recruitment in Boston yielded a donor of adult age, 18-55 years. Ad26 vector vaccine expressed Wuhan-strain SARS-CoV-2 spike. Profiled with immunoSEQ multiplex PCR; TCRdb holds only in-frame clones, not every one. This table holds around 450,000 clones, approximately 89% found once. The rearrangement uses TRBV18 and TRBJ1-5; D is ambiguous. The TCR sequence derives from a person aged 18 to 59 who received the Ad26.COV2.S COVID-19 vaccine or a placebo. The specimen was peripheral blood, collected in a trial of Ad26.COV2.S vaccine versus placebo. CDR3 DNA: TGTGCCAGCTCACCAGGGTACGGGGAGCCCCAGCATTTT. This translates into CASSPGYGEPQHF.